The T cell receptor beta chain described here comes from a study of cytomegalovirus exposure and HLA in healthy donors. To note about this clone: Its target is not known.

The study, taken as a whole, reports: The investigators catalogued 164 TCR beta chains as cytomegalovirus-associated. Most sequenced TCRs were rare (though some public TCRs occurred in many donors). Subsequent analysis showed first-cohort TCR clusters tending to co-occur in 120 validation repertoires.

Assay used: immunoSEQ multiplex PCR; TCRdb lists only in-frame clones, some missing. The table records around 300,000 clones, approximately 83% of them present only once. This TCR derives from a woman under 30 in good health and CMV-seronegative. Input material: PBMCs.

CDR3 residues: CASSLMLQGDTEAFF. In DNA, the CDR3 is TGTGCCAGCAGCTTAATGTTACAGGGGGACACTGAAGCTTTCTTT. The V call is TRBV7-8, the J call TRBJ1-1; 8 bases are a match to TRBD1. Per the germline V gene, CDR1 is SGHVS and CDR2 is FQNEAQ. The CDR3 contains 15 residues. J was trimmed by 3 bases and V by 2 bases; bases with no gene match: 5.